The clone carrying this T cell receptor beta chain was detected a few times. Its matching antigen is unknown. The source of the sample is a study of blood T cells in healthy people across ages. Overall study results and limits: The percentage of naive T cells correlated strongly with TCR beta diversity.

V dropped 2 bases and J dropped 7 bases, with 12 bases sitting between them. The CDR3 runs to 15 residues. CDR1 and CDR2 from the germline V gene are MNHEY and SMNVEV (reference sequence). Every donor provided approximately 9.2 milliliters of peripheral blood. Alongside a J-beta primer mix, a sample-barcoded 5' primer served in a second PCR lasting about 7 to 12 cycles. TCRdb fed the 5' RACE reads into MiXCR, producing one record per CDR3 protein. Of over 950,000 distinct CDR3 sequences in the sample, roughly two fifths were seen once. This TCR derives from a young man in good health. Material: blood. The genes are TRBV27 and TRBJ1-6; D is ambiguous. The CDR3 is CASSLQVRSNSPLHF. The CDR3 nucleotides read TGTGCCAGCAGTTTACAGGTGCGGAGCAATTCACCCCTCCACTTT.